This TCR beta chain originates from a study of T-cell memory formation after mild COVID-19. Study-level findings and limits: Cross-reactive memory appears to have joined, as suggested by some responding clones showing up in pre-infection memory.

Germline CDR1 is SGHVS and CDR2 is FNYEAQ. The CDR3 is 13 residues long. The V end lost 6 bases, the J end lost 3 bases, and 10 bases lay between the germline ends. About this clonotype itself: Its cognate antigen is unknown.

TCRdb called the 5' RACE reads again in MiXCR, with one record for every CDR3 protein. In the table there are roughly 550,000 distinct CDR3 sequences, roughly 22% of which are singletons. Sequences were obtained from PBMCs or a T cell subset sorted from them (not recorded which). The chain employs TRBV7-6 and TRBJ2-3; D may be TRBD2 (5 bases). This TCR was recovered from an adult woman who had mild COVID-19 (a few samples of this study predate the infection). Cell type and time point are not known. The CDR3 DNA reads as TGTGCCAGCAGGCGGACTTTTACAGATACGCAGTATTTT. It specifies CASRRTFTDTQYF.